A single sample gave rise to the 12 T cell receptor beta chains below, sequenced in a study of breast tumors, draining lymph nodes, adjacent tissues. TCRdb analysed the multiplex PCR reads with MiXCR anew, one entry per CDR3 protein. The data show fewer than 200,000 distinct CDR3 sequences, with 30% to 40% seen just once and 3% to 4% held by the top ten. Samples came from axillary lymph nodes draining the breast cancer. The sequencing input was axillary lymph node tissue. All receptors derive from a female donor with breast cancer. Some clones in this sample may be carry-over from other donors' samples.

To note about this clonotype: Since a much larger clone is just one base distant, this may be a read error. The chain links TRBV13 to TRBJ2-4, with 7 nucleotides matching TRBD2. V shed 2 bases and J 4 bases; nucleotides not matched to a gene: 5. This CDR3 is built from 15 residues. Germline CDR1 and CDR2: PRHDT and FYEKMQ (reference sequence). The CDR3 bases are TGTGCCAGCAGCTTACGCCGCGGGGGTAAAAACATTCAGTACTTC. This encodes CASSLRRGGKNIQYF.

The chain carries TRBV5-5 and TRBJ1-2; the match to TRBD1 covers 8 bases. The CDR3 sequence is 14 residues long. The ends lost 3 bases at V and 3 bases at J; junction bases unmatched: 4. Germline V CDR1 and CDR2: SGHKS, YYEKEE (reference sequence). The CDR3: CASSSTGADYGYTF. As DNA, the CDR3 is TGTGCCAGCAGCTCGACAGGGGCCGACTATGGCTACACCTTC.

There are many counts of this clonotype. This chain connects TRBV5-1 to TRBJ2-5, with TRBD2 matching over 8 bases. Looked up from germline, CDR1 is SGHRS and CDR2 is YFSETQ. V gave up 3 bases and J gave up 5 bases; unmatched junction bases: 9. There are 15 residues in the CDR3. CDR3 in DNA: TGCGCCAGCAGCTCGATTAGCGGGATCGGGGAGACCCAGTACTTC. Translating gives CASSSISGIGETQYF.

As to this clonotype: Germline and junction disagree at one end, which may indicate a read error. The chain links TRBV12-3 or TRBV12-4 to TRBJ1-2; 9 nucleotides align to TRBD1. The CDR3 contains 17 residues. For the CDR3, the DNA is TGTGGCAGCAGTTTTGACGGGACAGGGTATTTCAAGGGGGGCTACACCTTC. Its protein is CGSSFDGTGYFKGGYTF.

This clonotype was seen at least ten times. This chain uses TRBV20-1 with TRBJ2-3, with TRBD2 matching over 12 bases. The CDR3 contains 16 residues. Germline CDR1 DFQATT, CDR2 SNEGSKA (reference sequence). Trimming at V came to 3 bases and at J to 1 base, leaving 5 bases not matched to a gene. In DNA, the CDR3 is TGCAGTGCTAGGAAACTAGCGGGGGGCCGCACAGATACGCAGTATTTT. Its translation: CSARKLAGGRTDTQYF.

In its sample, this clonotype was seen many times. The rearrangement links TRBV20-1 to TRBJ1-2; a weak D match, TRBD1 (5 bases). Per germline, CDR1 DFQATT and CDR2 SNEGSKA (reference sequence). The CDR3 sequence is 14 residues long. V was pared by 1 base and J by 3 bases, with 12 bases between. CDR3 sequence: CSARVGGTDYGYTF. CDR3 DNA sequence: TGCAGTGCTAGAGTGGGGGGTACTGACTATGGCTACACCTTC.

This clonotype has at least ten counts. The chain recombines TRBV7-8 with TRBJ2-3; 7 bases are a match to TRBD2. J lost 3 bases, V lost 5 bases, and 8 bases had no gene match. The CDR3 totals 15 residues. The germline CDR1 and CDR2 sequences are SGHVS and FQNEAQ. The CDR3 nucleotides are TGTGCCAGCAGCCCCGGGGAGGGAGGGACAGATACGCAGTATTTT. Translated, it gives CASSPGEGGTDTQYF.

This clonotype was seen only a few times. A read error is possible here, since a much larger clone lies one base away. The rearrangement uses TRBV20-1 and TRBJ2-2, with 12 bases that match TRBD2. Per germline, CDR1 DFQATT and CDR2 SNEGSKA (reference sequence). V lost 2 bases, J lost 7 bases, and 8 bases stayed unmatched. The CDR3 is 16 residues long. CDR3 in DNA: TGCAGTGCTAGACCCTGGACTAGCGGGGCCAACGGGGAGCTGTTTTTT. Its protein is CSARPWTSGANGELFF.

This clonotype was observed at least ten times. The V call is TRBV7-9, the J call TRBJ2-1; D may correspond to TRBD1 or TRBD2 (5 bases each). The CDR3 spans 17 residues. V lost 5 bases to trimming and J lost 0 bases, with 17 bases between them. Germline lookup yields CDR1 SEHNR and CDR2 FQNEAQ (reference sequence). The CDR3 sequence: CASSPPWDASSYNEQFF. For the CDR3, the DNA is TGTGCCAGCAGCCCCCCTTGGGACGCCAGCTCCTACAATGAGCAGTTCTTC.

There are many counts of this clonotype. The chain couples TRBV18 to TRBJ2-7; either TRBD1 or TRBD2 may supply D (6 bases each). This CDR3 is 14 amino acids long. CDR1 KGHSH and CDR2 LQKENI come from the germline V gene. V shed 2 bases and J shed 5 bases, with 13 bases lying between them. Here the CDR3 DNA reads TGTGCCAGCTCACCAGTAGGGGGAGGAGACGAGCAGTACTTC. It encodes CASSPVGGGDEQYF.

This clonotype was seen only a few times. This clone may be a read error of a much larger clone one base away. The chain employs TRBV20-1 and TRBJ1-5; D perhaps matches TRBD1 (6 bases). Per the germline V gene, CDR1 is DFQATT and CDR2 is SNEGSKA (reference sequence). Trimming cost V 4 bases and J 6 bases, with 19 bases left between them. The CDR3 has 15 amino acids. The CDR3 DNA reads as TGCAGTGCTACCCAAGGGGGAGTGGTAGCTCAGCCCCAGCATTTT. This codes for CSATQGGVVAQPQHF.

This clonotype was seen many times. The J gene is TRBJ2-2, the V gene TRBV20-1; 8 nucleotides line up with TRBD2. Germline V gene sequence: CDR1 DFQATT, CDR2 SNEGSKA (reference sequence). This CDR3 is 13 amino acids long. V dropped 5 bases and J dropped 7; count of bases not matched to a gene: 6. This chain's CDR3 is CSARAGVGGELFF. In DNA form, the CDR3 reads TGCAGTGCTCGAGCGGGGGTTGGCGGGGAGCTGTTTTTT.